What follows is one TCR beta chain and its context. As yet, its antigen is unknown. This entry belongs to a study of shared clonotypes between healthy human individuals. About the study: Donors had three CD4 naive, three CD4 memory, two CD8 naive and one CD8 memory plate apiece.

General observations from the study: Non-shared clonotypes were found to have lower generation probabilities than the clonotypes that were shared by all four of the sorted-subset donors. The study's rarefaction showed incomplete sorted-subset sequencing despite large depth.

Trimming removed 3 bases from V and 2 bases from J, with 13 bases in between. CDR3 length: 15 amino acids. Germline CDR1 and CDR2: SGHAT and FQNNGV. Assay used: immunoSEQ multiplex PCR; TCRdb lists only in-frame clones, some missing. The sample shows roughly 400,000 clones, approximately 97% of them seen only once. There were only Caucasian adults among the donors, and all lived in Nashville, Tennessee. The chain combines TRBV11-2 with TRBJ2-5; weak D call: TRBD2 (5 bases). The source of this sequence is a man in his thirties or forties in good health. The sequenced material came from memory CD8+ T cells sorted from blood. Subset indicated: CD45RO+ cells pooled with CCR7-negative TemRA cells. CDR3 amino acids: CASSFYGKEQETQYF. For the CDR3, the DNA is TGTGCCAGCAGCTTTTACGGGAAGGAGCAAGAGACCCAGTACTTC.